Listed below are T cell receptor beta chains from one sample, sequenced in a study of blood T cell repertoires in COVID-19. Clones were sequenced by immunoSEQ multiplex PCR, and TCRdb holds only the in-frame ones, with some missing. The repertoire consists of about 250,000 clones, with roughly 80% occurring once and the leading ten covering 4.5% to 6%. Input material: PBMCs or T cells enriched from blood (not recorded which). The receptors were gathered from a man aged 35 to 55 who had been exposed to COVID-19. The CDR3 runs from the conserved cysteine through the conserved F or W. A D gene is named only where the DNA matches it firmly. Clone size is stated in some rows and not others, as once, few, many or a class when expanded.

d_gene	abundance	v_gene	j_gene	CDR3nt	CDR3aa
.	.	TRBV21-1	TRBJ2-7	TGTGCCAGCAGCCTGTCCGGGACAGGGCCCTACGAGCAGTACTTC	CASSLSGTGPYEQYF
.	few	TRBV28	TRBJ1-1	TGTGCCAGCCCGAAATGGGGCCTACTTTACACTGAAGCTTTCTTT	CASPKWGLLYTEAFF
TRBD2	.	TRBV5-1	TRBJ2-1	TGCGCCAGCAGCTCACCTTCTAGCGGGAGAAACAATGAGCAGTTCTTC	CASSSPSSGRNNEQFF
.	few	TRBV3-1/TRBV3-2	TRBJ2-6	TGTGCCAGCAGCCAAGATGTGGAGGGGTCTGGTTCTTCGGGGGCCAACGTCCTGACTTTC	CASSQDVEGSGSSGANVLTF
.	.	TRBV3-1/TRBV3-2	TRBJ2-5	TGTGCCAGCAGCCACTCCCTTCACCAGGGACAAGAGACCCAGTACTTC	CASSHSLHQGQETQYF
.	once	TRBV12-3/TRBV12-4	TRBJ2-3	TGTGCCAGCAGCTCAGAAAGCACAGATACGCAGTATTTT	CASSSESTDTQYF
TRBD1	once	TRBV10-3	TRBJ1-6	TGTGCCATCAGTGAGGAGACAGGGTACGGTTCACCCCTCCACTTT	CAISEETGYGSPLHF
.	.	TRBV6-1	TRBJ2-4	TGTGCCAGCAGTGACGTGGGACTAGCCAAAAACATTCAGTACTTC	CASSDVGLAKNIQYF
TRBD2	.	TRBV7-2	TRBJ2-7	TGTGCCAGCAGCCCACAGGGACTAGCGGCCCCACAGTACTTC	CASSPQGLAAPQYF
.	.	TRBV24-1	TRBJ2-1	TGTGCCACCAGTGATTTGGCCCCCTATGTGTACAATGAGCAGTTCTTC	CATSDLAPYVYNEQFF
.	.	TRBV7-9	TRBJ1-1	TGTGCCAGCAGCTTTGGCAGTCAGCGTGGGCGGGCTCTCTTT	CASSFGSQRGRALF
.	.	TRBV5-4	TRBJ1-4	TGTGCCAGCAGCCCGATTCCGGCGACGCGGGAAAAACTGTTTTTT	CASSPIPATREKLFF
.	.	TRBV6-1	TRBJ1-5	TGTGCCAGCAGTGATTACCAGTATAGCAATCAGCCCCAGCATTTT	CASSDYQYSNQPQHF
TRBD2	.	TRBV7-2	TRBJ2-3	TGTGCCAGCAGCTTGCGCGGGAGTGGGGATACGCAGTATTTT	CASSLRGSGDTQYF
.	.	TRBV7-3	TRBJ2-1	TGTGCCAGCAGCCCTAGCAGCGGGCGATACGGGGATGAGCAGTTCTTC	CASSPSSGRYGDEQFF
.	.	TRBV30	TRBJ1-5	TGTGCCTGGAATGGACAGCCCAATCAGCCCCAGCATTTT	CAWNGQPNQPQHF
.	.	TRBV2	TRBJ1-5	TGTGCCAGCAGTCTGCAGGGGAGGGCTAATCAGCCCCAGCATTTT	CASSLQGRANQPQHF
.	.	TRBV5-1	TRBJ2-3	TGCGCCAGCAGCCCGGGACACACGAGCACAGATACGCAGTATTTT	CASSPGHTSTDTQYF